Listed below are T cell receptor beta chains from one sample, sequenced in a study of cytomegalovirus exposure and HLA in healthy donors. Clones were read by immunoSEQ multiplex PCR, and TCRdb kept only the in-frame ones, dropping some. This sample's clone table lists 30,000 to 35,000 clones. The sequenced sample was PBMCs. Receptors were obtained from a woman in her 40s in good health and CMV-seropositive. CDR3s include the opening cysteine and the closing phenylalanine or tryptophan. A D gene is named only where the DNA matches it firmly. Not every row has a clone size; where given, it reads once, few, many or a size class.

J gene: TRBJ1-4
V gene: TRBV7-9
clone size: .
D gene: .
CDR3 DNA: TGTGCCAGCAGCTTAGCGGGCTACAATAGGGAAAAACTGTTTTTT
CDR3 protein: CASSLAGYNREKLFF

J gene: TRBJ2-2
V gene: TRBV6-5
clone size: .
D gene: .
CDR3 DNA: TGTGCCAGCAGTTACGGCAGGGGTCTGAACACCGGGGAGCTGTTTTTT
CDR3 protein: CASSYGRGLNTGELFF

J gene: TRBJ2-4
V gene: TRBV7-7
clone size: .
D gene: TRBD1
CDR3 DNA: TGTGCCAGCAGCCTTGACAGGGAAAACATTCAGTACTTC
CDR3 protein: CASSLDRENIQYF

J gene: TRBJ1-2
V gene: TRBV27
clone size: .
D gene: .
CDR3 DNA: TGTGCCAGCCGCTCGGGGGGGGCTAACTATGGCTACACCTTC
CDR3 protein: CASRSGGANYGYTF

J gene: TRBJ2-1
V gene: TRBV4-2
clone size: .
D gene: TRBD2
CDR3 DNA: TGTGCCAGCAACCATCGGGAGCGGGAGGGAAACAATGAGCAGTTCTTC
CDR3 protein: CASNHREREGNNEQFF

J gene: TRBJ2-1
V gene: TRBV28
clone size: .
D gene: TRBD2
CDR3 DNA: TGTGCCAGCAGTATTAGCGGGAGGGCCGCTGAGCAGTTCTTC
CDR3 protein: CASSISGRAAEQFF

J gene: TRBJ2-7
V gene: TRBV6-4
clone size: .
D gene: .
CDR3 DNA: TGTGCCAGCAGTGAGACAATGGAACAGTCCTACGAGCAGTACTTC
CDR3 protein: CASSETMEQSYEQYF

J gene: TRBJ1-5
V gene: TRBV9
clone size: .
D gene: TRBD1
CDR3 DNA: TGTGCCAGCAGCGCCACCTTGGACAGGGGCCTCAATCAGCCCCAGCATTTT
CDR3 protein: CASSATLDRGLNQPQHF

J gene: TRBJ1-2
V gene: TRBV10-3
clone size: medium-sized
D gene: .
CDR3 DNA: TGTGCCATCAGTGACCCAGGGCGGGGGAACACCTATGGCTACACCTTC
CDR3 protein: CAISDPGRGNTYGYTF

J gene: TRBJ2-7
V gene: TRBV18
clone size: .
D gene: .
CDR3 DNA: TGTGCCAGCTCACCGTCCGGGTCGGTCTCCTACGAGCAGTACTTC
CDR3 protein: CASSPSGSVSYEQYF

J gene: TRBJ2-2
V gene: TRBV7-2
clone size: .
D gene: .
CDR3 DNA: TGTGCCAGCAGCTTAACCCCAGGAGGGGAGCTGTTTTTT
CDR3 protein: CASSLTPGGELFF

J gene: TRBJ2-7
V gene: TRBV7-3
clone size: .
D gene: TRBD2
CDR3 DNA: TGTGCCAGCAGCTCCCCTCTAGGACTAGCGGGAGCACCCAACGAGCAGTACTTC
CDR3 protein: CASSSPLGLAGAPNEQYF

J gene: TRBJ2-7
V gene: TRBV15
clone size: .
D gene: TRBD1
CDR3 DNA: TGTGCCACCAGCTCCACTAGACAGGGGGGCGAGCAGTACTTC
CDR3 protein: CATSSTRQGGEQYF

J gene: TRBJ1-2
V gene: TRBV9
clone size: .
D gene: TRBD1
CDR3 DNA: TGTGCCAGCAGCGAGGGACAGGGTGGGTATGGCTACACCTTC
CDR3 protein: CASSEGQGGYGYTF

J gene: TRBJ2-7
V gene: TRBV5-5
clone size: .
D gene: .
CDR3 DNA: TGTGCCAGCAGCTTGGCCCCCCGGGTCTACGAGCAGTACTTC
CDR3 protein: CASSLAPRVYEQYF

J gene: TRBJ1-2
V gene: TRBV9
clone size: .
D gene: .
CDR3 DNA: TGTGCCAGCAGCGTAGGGGCCGGCTATGGCTACACCTTC
CDR3 protein: CASSVGAGYGYTF

J gene: TRBJ2-1
V gene: TRBV19
clone size: .
D gene: .
CDR3 DNA: TGTGCCAGTATGCAACAGGGGTCCGGGGGTGAGCAGTTCTTC
CDR3 protein: CASMQQGSGGEQFF

J gene: TRBJ2-5
V gene: TRBV5-1
clone size: .
D gene: .
CDR3 DNA: TGCGCCAGCAGCTTGATCGGTTCCAGGGAAGAGACCCAGTACTTC
CDR3 protein: CASSLIGSREETQYF

J gene: TRBJ2-3
V gene: TRBV30
clone size: .
D gene: .
CDR3 DNA: TGTGCCTGGAGTGTCGAGGGTACGCAGTATTTT
CDR3 protein: CAWSVEGTQYF

J gene: TRBJ2-7
V gene: TRBV18
clone size: .
D gene: TRBD2
CDR3 DNA: TGTGCCAGCTCACCGGGGACTAGCGGGGTCGAGCAGTACTTC
CDR3 protein: CASSPGTSGVEQYF